These T cell receptor beta chains were read from a single sample in a study of T cell clones after liver transplantation. Generated by immunoSEQ multiplex PCR, the TCRdb table keeps only in-frame clones and is missing some. The sample yields 35,000 to 45,000 clones, about 82% seen once. The sequences come from CD4+ T cells from blood, collected 24 months after liver transplant. The source is a human patient who received a liver transplant. Some T cells may originate from the graft donor. The CDR3 runs from the conserved cysteine through the conserved F or W. The order of the fields is V gene, D gene, clone size, J gene, CDR3 DNA, CDR3 protein. The D gene is left open where the match is weak. Not every row has a clone size; where given, it reads once, few, many or a size class.

V gene: TRBV6-5; D gene: TRBD2; clone size: .; J gene: TRBJ2-1; CDR3 DNA: TGTGCCAGCAGTTACTCTAGCGGGGGGTCCCGGGGAGAGTTCTTC; CDR3 protein: CASSYSSGGSRGEFF
V gene: TRBV27; D gene: .; clone size: .; J gene: TRBJ2-1; CDR3 DNA: TGTGCCAGCGCAAGACAGGCCTCCTACAATGAGCAGTTCTTC; CDR3 protein: CASARQASYNEQFF
V gene: TRBV7-2; D gene: .; clone size: .; J gene: TRBJ1-6; CDR3 DNA: TGTGCCAGCAGCTTAGCGCTTACACGTTTTAGTTCACCCCTCCACTTT; CDR3 protein: CASSLALTRFSSPLHF
V gene: TRBV14; D gene: .; clone size: once; J gene: TRBJ2-7; CDR3 DNA: TGTGCCAGCAGCCAGCCCGGGGCGGCCTACGAGCAGTACTTC; CDR3 protein: CASSQPGAAYEQYF
V gene: TRBV27; D gene: .; clone size: .; J gene: TRBJ2-1; CDR3 DNA: TGTGCCAGCAGGGCTATCCGGAGCAGGTCTTACAATGAGCAGTTCTTC; CDR3 protein: CASRAIRSRSYNEQFF
V gene: TRBV7-8; D gene: .; clone size: .; J gene: TRBJ2-5; CDR3 DNA: TGTGCCAGCAGCCGCCGGGACACCCCGGGCGGGCAGTACTTC; CDR3 protein: CASSRRDTPGGQYF
V gene: TRBV7-3; D gene: .; clone size: .; J gene: TRBJ1-1; CDR3 DNA: TGTGCCAGCAGCTCCTCAACGAACACTGAAGCTTTCTTT; CDR3 protein: CASSSSTNTEAFF
V gene: TRBV19; D gene: .; clone size: few; J gene: TRBJ2-1; CDR3 DNA: TGTGCCAGTAAGGCTGACTCCTACAATGAGCAGTTCTTC; CDR3 protein: CASKADSYNEQFF
V gene: TRBV5-1; D gene: .; clone size: .; J gene: TRBJ2-2; CDR3 DNA: TGCGCCAGCAGCTCAGGCCACAGGGACGTTATAGCCGGGGAGCTGTTTTTT; CDR3 protein: CASSSGHRDVIAGELFF
V gene: TRBV9; D gene: TRBD2; clone size: .; J gene: TRBJ2-1; CDR3 DNA: TGTGCCAGCAGCGTAGCTACAGCGGGGGAGAGTAATGAGCAGTTCTTC; CDR3 protein: CASSVATAGESNEQFF
V gene: TRBV28; D gene: .; clone size: few; J gene: TRBJ1-2; CDR3 DNA: TGTGCCAGCAGTTCGGGGGGCCATCAGGGCTACACCTTC; CDR3 protein: CASSSGGHQGYTF
V gene: TRBV5-1; D gene: .; clone size: .; J gene: TRBJ2-5; CDR3 DNA: TGCGCCAGCGGCGGGGATTTCGGGGAGACCCAGTACTTC; CDR3 protein: CASGGDFGETQYF
V gene: TRBV18; D gene: .; clone size: .; J gene: TRBJ1-1; CDR3 DNA: TGTGCCAGCTCACCCAAGGGGGGAGGCACTGAAGCTTTCTTT; CDR3 protein: CASSPKGGGTEAFF
V gene: TRBV9; D gene: TRBD2; clone size: .; J gene: TRBJ2-2; CDR3 DNA: TGTGCCAGCAGCGTAGGTGAGACTAGCGTTACCGGGGAGCTGTTTTTT; CDR3 protein: CASSVGETSVTGELFF
V gene: TRBV7-8; D gene: TRBD1; clone size: .; J gene: TRBJ2-3; CDR3 DNA: TGTGCCAGCAGCTCCCCGGACAGGGGTGATACGCAGTATTTT; CDR3 protein: CASSSPDRGDTQYF
V gene: TRBV6-5; D gene: .; clone size: .; J gene: TRBJ1-1; CDR3 DNA: TGTGCCAGCAGCTCAGGACAGCTCAATCCTCCGGAAGCTTTCTTT; CDR3 protein: CASSSGQLNPPEAFF
V gene: TRBV11-3; D gene: .; clone size: .; J gene: TRBJ2-1; CDR3 DNA: TGTGCCAGCAGCCCGACCGATGAGGGGCTCACCTACAATGAGCAGTTCTTC; CDR3 protein: CASSPTDEGLTYNEQFF
V gene: TRBV5-4; D gene: .; clone size: few; J gene: TRBJ1-2; CDR3 DNA: TGTGCCAGCAGCTTGGAAGGGTCTGGCTACACCTTC; CDR3 protein: CASSLEGSGYTF
V gene: TRBV5-6; D gene: .; clone size: .; J gene: TRBJ2-7; CDR3 DNA: TGTGCCAGCAGCCACTGGGGCCTTTCCAACTACGAGCAGTACTTC; CDR3 protein: CASSHWGLSNYEQYF
V gene: TRBV5-1; D gene: .; clone size: .; J gene: TRBJ2-7; CDR3 DNA: TGCGCCAGCGGGGAAACGGGACACAACTACGAGCAGTACTTC; CDR3 protein: CASGETGHNYEQYF
V gene: TRBV2; D gene: TRBD1; clone size: .; J gene: TRBJ1-1; CDR3 DNA: TGTGCCAGCAGGGACAGGGGAGGATACACTGAAGCTTTCTTT; CDR3 protein: CASRDRGGYTEAFF
V gene: TRBV4-2; D gene: .; clone size: .; J gene: TRBJ2-5; CDR3 DNA: TGTGCCAGCAGCCGGGGGCGGGGAGGGCACGAAGAGACCCAGTACTTC; CDR3 protein: CASSRGRGGHEETQYF
V gene: TRBV6-1; D gene: .; clone size: .; J gene: TRBJ2-1; CDR3 DNA: TGTGCCACTTCTAGGCAGGGTAATACCTACAATGAGCAGTTCTTC; CDR3 protein: CATSRQGNTYNEQFF
V gene: TRBV7-6; D gene: .; clone size: .; J gene: TRBJ2-5; CDR3 DNA: TGTGCCAGCAGCTTAGTGGACTTACAAGAGACCCAGTACTTC; CDR3 protein: CASSLVDLQETQYF
V gene: TRBV9; D gene: .; clone size: once; J gene: TRBJ2-3; CDR3 DNA: TGTGCCAGCAGCTCCCGTCTGGGCACAGATACGCAGTATTTT; CDR3 protein: CASSSRLGTDTQYF
V gene: TRBV28; D gene: TRBD1; clone size: few; J gene: TRBJ1-5; CDR3 DNA: TGTGCCAGCAGTTTATTCCCTTTACAGGGGAATCAGCCCCAGCATTTT; CDR3 protein: CASSLFPLQGNQPQHF
V gene: TRBV9; D gene: .; clone size: .; J gene: TRBJ1-5; CDR3 DNA: TGTGCCAGCAGCGACTCTTATTCCGCAGGGGAAGGCAATCAGCCCCAGCATTTT; CDR3 protein: CASSDSYSAGEGNQPQHF
V gene: TRBV5-5; D gene: TRBD1; clone size: .; J gene: TRBJ1-2; CDR3 DNA: TGTGCCAGCAGCGTAGGGACAGAAACTATCTATGGCTACACCTTC; CDR3 protein: CASSVGTETIYGYTF
V gene: TRBV6-1; D gene: .; clone size: .; J gene: TRBJ1-4; CDR3 DNA: TGTGCCAGCAGTGAGGTTGTTTTTGAAAAACTGTTTTTT; CDR3 protein: CASSEVVFEKLFF
V gene: TRBV7-6; D gene: .; clone size: .; J gene: TRBJ1-1; CDR3 DNA: TGTGCCAGTTTGGCCGGGCTGAACACTGAAGCTTTCTTT; CDR3 protein: CASLAGLNTEAFF
V gene: TRBV7-6; D gene: TRBD2; clone size: .; J gene: TRBJ2-2; CDR3 DNA: TGTGCCAGCAGCCCAGCGGGGGTTTCGAACACCGGGGAGCTGTTTTTT; CDR3 protein: CASSPAGVSNTGELFF
V gene: TRBV29-1; D gene: .; clone size: .; J gene: TRBJ1-4; CDR3 DNA: TGCAGCGTTCTCTTGGGGGGGACCTTTCAAAAACTGTTTTTT; CDR3 protein: CSVLLGGTFQKLFF
V gene: TRBV19; D gene: TRBD2; clone size: .; J gene: TRBJ2-5; CDR3 DNA: TGTGCCAGTAGTAAAAGCGGGAGGGGGGAAGAGACCCAGTACTTC; CDR3 protein: CASSKSGRGEETQYF
V gene: TRBV19; D gene: .; clone size: .; J gene: TRBJ1-5; CDR3 DNA: TGTGCCAGTAGTAAAACAAGAGGGAGGAATCACCTTAGCAATCAGCCCCAGCATTTT; CDR3 protein: CASSKTRGRNHLSNQPQHF
V gene: TRBV28; D gene: .; clone size: once; J gene: TRBJ2-7; CDR3 DNA: TGTGCCAGCACCACTCCGGGTGGGGGCTCCTACGAGCAGTACTTC; CDR3 protein: CASTTPGGGSYEQYF
V gene: TRBV6-1; D gene: .; clone size: once; J gene: TRBJ1-2; CDR3 DNA: TGTGCCAGCAGTGAAGCCGGGGGGGGCGCTGACTATGGCTACACCTTC; CDR3 protein: CASSEAGGGADYGYTF
V gene: TRBV6-1; D gene: .; clone size: once; J gene: TRBJ1-1; CDR3 DNA: TGTGCCAGCAGTGAATATATTGGTGGGACTGAAGCTTTCTTT; CDR3 protein: CASSEYIGGTEAFF
V gene: TRBV7-2; D gene: TRBD2; clone size: .; J gene: TRBJ2-7; CDR3 DNA: TGTGCCAGCAGCTTAGTTGGCGGGGGAAGCGAGCAGTACTTC; CDR3 protein: CASSLVGGGSEQYF
V gene: TRBV7-3; D gene: .; clone size: .; J gene: TRBJ1-5; CDR3 DNA: TGTGCCAGCAGCTCACGGACCGTGGGAAGCCATCAGCCCCAGCATTTT; CDR3 protein: CASSSRTVGSHQPQHF
V gene: TRBV7-3; D gene: .; clone size: .; J gene: TRBJ2-5; CDR3 DNA: TGTGCCAGCAGCGAGGGCCGAAATGGGGGGACCCAGTACTTC; CDR3 protein: CASSEGRNGGTQYF
V gene: TRBV2; D gene: TRBD2; clone size: few; J gene: TRBJ2-2; CDR3 DNA: TGTGCCAGCAGGGGGACTAGCGGGAGGGCCGGAGTGAGGTACACCGGGGAGCTGTTTTTT; CDR3 protein: CASRGTSGRAGVRYTGELFF
V gene: TRBV7-2; D gene: .; clone size: .; J gene: TRBJ1-1; CDR3 DNA: TGTGCCAGCAGCGCCACCTGGCCGGAGCTGAACACTGAAGCTTTCTTT; CDR3 protein: CASSATWPELNTEAFF
V gene: TRBV18; D gene: TRBD1; clone size: .; J gene: TRBJ1-5; CDR3 DNA: TGTGCCAGCTCACCTCCCCAGGGACAGGGATCTAAAAATCAGCCCCAGCATTTT; CDR3 protein: CASSPPQGQGSKNQPQHF
V gene: TRBV7-3; D gene: .; clone size: .; J gene: TRBJ1-1; CDR3 DNA: TGTGCCAGCAGCCTGGGAGGGCTGAACACTGAAGCTTTCTTT; CDR3 protein: CASSLGGLNTEAFF
V gene: TRBV19; D gene: .; clone size: once; J gene: TRBJ2-7; CDR3 DNA: TGTGCCAGTAGTATGGGGGCTCATAGCTCCTACGAGCAGTACTTC; CDR3 protein: CASSMGAHSSYEQYF
V gene: TRBV19; D gene: .; clone size: .; J gene: TRBJ2-3; CDR3 DNA: TGTGCCAGTACCCTAGAGGGGGGGAGGAGCACAGATACGCAGTATTTT; CDR3 protein: CASTLEGGRSTDTQYF
V gene: TRBV6-5; D gene: .; clone size: .; J gene: TRBJ1-1; CDR3 DNA: TGTGCCAGCAGGGCACCGAACACTGAAGCTTTCTTT; CDR3 protein: CASRAPNTEAFF
V gene: TRBV18; D gene: TRBD1; clone size: .; J gene: TRBJ2-4; CDR3 DNA: TGTGCCAGCTCACCACGGACAGGGGGTCTGGCGGACATTCAGTACTTC; CDR3 protein: CASSPRTGGLADIQYF
V gene: TRBV27; D gene: TRBD1; clone size: .; J gene: TRBJ1-1; CDR3 DNA: TGTGCCACCCAGGACAGGATGAACACTGAAGCTTTCTTT; CDR3 protein: CATQDRMNTEAFF
V gene: TRBV7-9; D gene: TRBD1; clone size: .; J gene: TRBJ2-1; CDR3 DNA: TGTGCCAGCAGCTTAGGGACAGGGGACCCCAAACCATGGAGGAATGAGCAGTTCTTC; CDR3 protein: CASSLGTGDPKPWRNEQFF
V gene: TRBV7-2; D gene: .; clone size: .; J gene: TRBJ2-7; CDR3 DNA: TGTGCCAGCAGCTTAGTCCAGGGGCACCCCTACGAGCAGTACTTC; CDR3 protein: CASSLVQGHPYEQYF
V gene: TRBV2; D gene: TRBD1; clone size: .; J gene: TRBJ1-6; CDR3 DNA: TGTGCCAGCAGCCCGGACAGGGGGTATGGTAATTCACCCCTCCACTTT; CDR3 protein: CASSPDRGYGNSPLHF
V gene: TRBV7-9; D gene: .; clone size: .; J gene: TRBJ2-1; CDR3 DNA: TGTGCCAACAGCTTAGCCAATGAGCAGTTCTTC; CDR3 protein: CANSLANEQFF
V gene: TRBV5-4; D gene: .; clone size: .; J gene: TRBJ2-1; CDR3 DNA: TGTGCCAGCAGCTTGGGAGTGGAAGATAAGCAGTTCTTC; CDR3 protein: CASSLGVEDKQFF
V gene: TRBV27; D gene: .; clone size: .; J gene: TRBJ2-1; CDR3 DNA: TGTGCCAGCAGTGCTCAGGGGCAATCCTACAATGAGCAGTTCTTC; CDR3 protein: CASSAQGQSYNEQFF
V gene: TRBV12-5; D gene: .; clone size: .; J gene: TRBJ2-5; CDR3 DNA: TGTGCTAGTCGACCGAGGGTCCAAGAGACCCAGTACTTC; CDR3 protein: CASRPRVQETQYF
V gene: TRBV5-4; D gene: TRBD1; clone size: .; J gene: TRBJ2-3; CDR3 DNA: TGTGCCAGCAGCCCTGGGACAGGTACACAGGATACGCAGTATTTT; CDR3 protein: CASSPGTGTQDTQYF
V gene: TRBV27; D gene: .; clone size: .; J gene: TRBJ2-3; CDR3 DNA: TGTGCCAGCAGTCAAGAAGATACGCAGTATTTT; CDR3 protein: CASSQEDTQYF